This T cell receptor beta chain came from a study of blood T cell repertoires in COVID-19. Study as a whole: PBMCs, B-cell-depleted T cells, or T cells were the source of the cDNA or gDNA that made up the material.

Patients at the Seattle site were enrolled during active infection and followed longitudinally. Germline loops: CDR1 SGHNT, CDR2 YYREEE (reference sequence). The CDR3 length is 14 residues. J gave up 1 base and V 2 bases, and 3 bases lay outside the gene matches. The protocol was immunoSEQ multiplex PCR, while the TCRdb copy is restricted to in-frame clones and leaves out a portion. The data hold a few hundred thousand clones, with approximately 88% observed a single time. Material: peripheral blood. The sequence derives from a woman aged 50 to 60 with COVID-19, enrolled during active disease. V gene TRBV5-4 combines with J gene TRBJ2-7; 7 nucleotides line up with TRBD1. CDR3 DNA: TGTGCCAGCAGCTTACAGGGGTTGTCCTACGAGCAGTACTTC. As protein: CASSLQGLSYEQYF.